Shown below are 27 T cell receptor beta chains from a single sample sequenced in a study of T-cell memory formation after mild COVID-19. TCRdb reanalysed the 5' RACE reads using MiXCR and keeps one entry per CDR3 protein. The table lists approximately 290,000 distinct CDR3 sequences, 19% of them singletons, with around 21% in the top ten. Sequenced sample: PBMCs or a T cell subset sorted from them (not recorded which). The receptor source for this set is a man younger than 30 who had mild COVID-19 (a few samples of this study predate the infection). Cell type and time point are not known.

Concerning this clonotype itself: A junction end diverges from the germline sequence, so it may reflect a read error. The chain joins TRBV7-2 to TRBJ1-2, with TRBD1 identical over 10 bases. CDR3 length: 14 residues. The germline gives CDR1 SGHTA, CDR2 FQGNSA. CDR3 DNA sequence: TGTGACAGCAGCATGACAGGGGGCCGCTATGGCTACACCTTC. Amino acids: CDSSMTGGRYGYTF. Filled out from reference TRBV7-2 and TRBJ1-2, the complete variable domain reads GAGVSQSPSNKVTEKGKDVELRCDPISGHTALYWYRQSLGQGLEFLIYFQGNSAPDKSGLPSDRFSAERTGGSVSTLTIQRTQQEDSAVYLCDSSMTGGRYGYTFGSGTRLTVV.

The chain links TRBV5-1 to TRBJ2-1; D unclear. The CDR3 is made up of 12 amino acids. CDR1 is SGHRS, CDR2 YFSETQ, per germline. The V end was cut by 2 bases, the J end by 12 bases, with 12 bases between. CDR3 residues: CASSFVSRGQFF. For the CDR3, the DNA is TGCGCCAGCAGCTTCGTTTCCCGAGGGCAGTTCTTC. The variable domain in full, with the rest retrieved from reference TRBV5-1 and TRBJ2-1, is KAGVTQTPRYLIKTRGQQVTLSCSPISGHRSVSWYQQTPGQGLQFLFEYFSETQRNKGNFPGRFSGRQFSNSRSEMNVSTLELGDSALYLCASSFVSRGQFFGPGTRLTVL.

The chain has TRBV19 and TRBJ2-7; no firm D call. The CDR3 spans 12 residues. V gave up 4 bases and J gave up 1 base, with 5 bases separating them. CDR1 is LNHDA and CDR2 is SQIVND in the germline V gene (reference sequence). CDR3: CASSTGSYEQYF. In DNA, the CDR3 is TGTGCCAGTAGTACAGGATCCTACGAGCAGTACTTC. The full variable domain, in which reference TRBV19 and TRBJ2-7 provide the parts outside the CDR3, is DGGITQSPKYLFRKEGQNVTLSCEQNLNHDAMYWYRQDPGQGLRLIYYSQIVNDFQKGDIAEGYSVSREKKESFPLTVTSAQKNPTAFYLCASSTGSYEQYFGPGTRLTVT.

This sequence joins TRBV18 and TRBJ1-1, with 8 nucleotides matching TRBD1. Germline values: CDR1 KGHSH, CDR2 LQKENI. The CDR3 has 14 residues. V trimming: 5 bases; J trimming: 2 bases; junction bases outside the gene matches: 4. The chain's CDR3 is CASSRDRTNTEAFF. DNA for the CDR3: TGTGCCAGCTCAAGGGACAGGACCAACACTGAAGCTTTCTTT. Drawing the rest from reference TRBV18 and TRBJ1-1, the complete variable domain is NAGVMQNPRHLVRRRGQEARLRCSPMKGHSHVYWYRQLPEEGLKFMVYLQKENIIDESGMPKERFSAEFPKEGPSILRIQQVVRGDSAAYFCASSRDRTNTEAFFGQGTRLTVV.

In this sample, this clonotype turned up a few times. The rearrangement links TRBV7-8 to TRBJ2-1; D perhaps matches TRBD1 (6 bases). Trimming cost V 6 bases and J 6 bases, with 21 bases left between them. The CDR3 length is 16 residues. Germline V gene sequence: CDR1 SGHVS, CDR2 FQNEAQ. CDR3 coding DNA: TGTGCCAGCAGGCCACTCACATCGCCGGACAGCAATGAGCAGTTCTTC. This codes for CASRPLTSPDSNEQFF.

The genes are TRBV24-1 and TRBJ1-5, with TRBD1 matching over 8 bases. The CDR3 totals 16 residues. With 2 bases clipped from V and 6 bases from J, the junction kept 8 bases outside the gene matches. The germline V gene encodes CDR1 KGHDR and CDR2 SFDVKD. As DNA, the CDR3 is TGTGCCACCAGTGATTCTAGACAGGGGACGTTTCAGCCCCAGCATTTT. Its protein product is CATSDSRQGTFQPQHF.

The gene calls are TRBV7-9 and TRBJ2-3, with TRBD1 matching 9 bases. Germline loops: CDR1 SEHNR, CDR2 FQNEAQ (reference sequence). V shed 4 bases, J shed 5 bases, and the junction held 7 bases outside the gene matches. This CDR3 contains 15 residues. CDR3 protein: CASSSTGGGRDTQYF. The CDR3 DNA is TGTGCCAGCAGCTCTACAGGGGGCGGGAGAGATACGCAGTATTTT.

The chain uses TRBV7-9 and TRBJ2-4, with D unclear. The ends were cut back, 5 bases at V and 9 bases at J, with 11 bases in the middle. CDR1 SEHNR and CDR2 FQNEAQ come from the germline V gene (reference sequence). CDR3 length equals 12 residues. In nucleotides, the CDR3 is TGTGCCAGCAGCGACCTAGAAAGCATTCAGTACTTC. The encoded protein is CASSDLESIQYF.

CDR3 region: CSARQYTDTQYF. In DNA, the CDR3 is TGCAGCGCCCGACAGTACACAGATACGCAGTATTTT. This sequence joins TRBV29-1 and TRBJ2-3; D may be TRBD1 (5 bases). V was pared by 7 bases and J by 2 bases, with 10 bases between. Germline V gene lookup returns CDR1 SQVTM and CDR2 ANQGSEA. The CDR3 is 12 residues long.

This clonotype was recorded a few times. The V call is TRBV12-3 or TRBV12-4, the J call TRBJ2-7, with D tentatively TRBD1 (5 bases). With 3 bases removed from V and 1 base from J, the gap between germline ends came to 7 bases. The length of the CDR3 is 13 residues. The CDR3 DNA is TGTGCCAGCAGTTTTAGGGGTTCCTACGAGCAGTACTTC. This translates into CASSFRGSYEQYF.

In this sample, this clonotype turned up a few times. The chain uses TRBV3-1 and TRBJ2-5; D not certain. The V end lost 3 bases, the J end lost 5 bases, and 16 bases lay between the germline ends. The germline CDR1 and CDR2 sequences are LGHDT and YNNKEL (reference sequence). The CDR3 spans 15 residues. Here the CDR3 reads CASSHVTIRRETQYF. The DNA for the CDR3 is TGTGCCAGCAGCCATGTAACTATTCGGCGGGAGACCCAGTACTTC.

The chain combines TRBV6-5 with TRBJ2-3; unclear D gene. The germline CDR1 and CDR2 sequences are MNHEY and SVGAGI. The CDR3 consists of 10 residues. The germline V and J ends were trimmed by 5 bases and 10 bases, with 7 bases remaining between them. CDR3 DNA sequence: TGTGCCAGCAGTCGACCTCCGCAGTATTTT. Translation gives CASSRPPQYF.

The table lists this clonotype with a few counts. This chain uses TRBV7-2 with TRBJ1-1, with a tentative D call TRBD1 (6 bases). Trimming took off 1 base at V and 10 bases at J, with 10 bases between the two ends. The germline V gene has CDR1 SGHTA and CDR2 FQGNSA. The CDR3 is 12 amino acids. CDR3 coding DNA: TGTGCCAGCAGCTTAGACAGGGTAATAGCTTTCTTT. It is translated as CASSLDRVIAFF.

The gene calls are TRBV25-1 and TRBJ1-2; 7 bases align to TRBD1. The germline V gene has CDR1 MGHDK and CDR2 SYGVNS. The CDR3 spans 15 residues. V trimming: 5 bases; J trimming: 2 bases; junction bases outside the gene matches: 8. The CDR3 region is CASSPLTGWNYGYTF. The CDR3 DNA reads as TGTGCCAGCAGTCCTTTGACAGGGTGGAACTATGGCTACACCTTC.

The V call is TRBV4-3, the J call TRBJ2-7; D not certain. V lost 0 bases to trimming and J lost 2 bases, with 11 bases between them. The germline CDR1 and CDR2 sequences are LGHNA and YSLEER. The CDR3 has 15 residues. CDR3 in DNA: TGCGCCAGCAGCCAAGAGCGGCCCCTAACCTACGAGCAGTACTTC. This gives the protein CASSQERPLTYEQYF.

This clonotype was seen a few times. The chain couples TRBV12-3 or TRBV12-4 to TRBJ2-5; 7 bases are shared with TRBD1. Trimming cost V 6 bases and J 5 bases; bases outside gene matches: 9. The CDR3 contains 14 residues. DNA for the CDR3: TGTGCCAGCAGGAACGCAGGGGGTTGGGAGACCCAGTACTTC. Translation gives CASRNAGGWETQYF.

The V and J genes are TRBV7-9 and TRBJ2-6; D gene unclear. V lost 5 bases to trimming and J lost 2 bases, with 13 bases between them. The CDR3 loop spans 16 amino acids. Looked up from germline, CDR1 is SEHNR and CDR2 is FQNEAQ (reference sequence). The CDR3 DNA sequence: TGTGCCAGCAGCCCCTCGACCGGTACTGGGGCCAACGTCCTGACTTTC. This gives the protein CASSPSTGTGANVLTF.

This clonotype was detected many times. The V gene is TRBV15, the J gene TRBJ1-5; D gene uncertain. This CDR3 spans 17 amino acids. Germline V CDR1 and CDR2: LNHNV, YYDKDF (reference sequence). V lost 0 bases to trimming and J lost 0 bases, with 12 bases between them. CDR3 DNA: TGTGCCACCAGCAGAGATTGGGGAGTGGCTAGCAATCAGCCCCAGCATTTT. Protein product: CATSRDWGVASNQPQHF.

This clonotype turned up a few times. The V gene is TRBV7-2, the J gene TRBJ2-1; the D is unclear. V gave up 5 bases and J gave up 0 bases, with 14 bases separating them. Germline-derived CDR1 and CDR2 are SGHTA and FQGNSA. There are 16 residues in the CDR3. The CDR3 sequence: CASSRQLPSSYNEQFF. Here the CDR3 DNA reads TGTGCCAGCAGCCGTCAGCTCCCCAGCTCCTACAATGAGCAGTTCTTC.

This clonotype was observed at least ten times. The chain links TRBV5-1 to TRBJ2-5, with 12 bases lining up with TRBD2. Germline CDR1 SGHRS, CDR2 YFSETQ. V lost 4 bases, J lost 2 bases, and 3 bases stayed unmatched. The CDR3 runs 15 residues. DNA of the CDR3: TGCGCCAGCAGCCCCGGACTAGCGGGGCAAGAGACCCAGTACTTC. Translated: CASSPGLAGQETQYF.

The rearrangement joins TRBV4-2 to TRBJ1-5, with a tentative D call TRBD1 (6 bases). With 0 bases removed from V and 4 bases from J, the gap between germline ends came to 10 bases. This CDR3 region has 15 residues. Germline CDR1 LGHNA, CDR2 YNFKEQ. The CDR3 region is CASSQDTGFNQPQHF. The CDR3 nucleotides are TGTGCCAGCAGCCAAGATACAGGGTTTAATCAGCCCCAGCATTTT.

This clonotype has more than one count but fewer than ten. The chain is built from TRBV7-2 and TRBJ1-1, with a weak D call TRBD1 (5 bases). V was pared by 2 bases and J by 1 base, with 11 bases between. CDR1 is SGHTA and CDR2 is FQGNSA in the germline V gene. The length of the CDR3 is 15 residues. The CDR3, as DNA: TGTGCCAGCAGCTTACGGGGGGTTTCGAACACTGAAGCTTTCTTT. It encodes CASSLRGVSNTEAFF.

The chain joins TRBV12-3 or TRBV12-4 to TRBJ2-7, with D possibly TRBD2 on 5 matching bases. V was clipped by 3 bases and J by 3 bases, with 6 bases between them. This CDR3 comprises 12 residues. For the CDR3, the DNA is TGTGCCAGCAGTTTTCGGGGCTACGAGCAGTACGTC. As protein: CASSFRGYEQYV.

The V and J genes are TRBV27 and TRBJ2-5, with D tentatively TRBD2 (6 bases). Between the trimmed V and J ends, which lost 8 bases and 1 base, there was a span of 8 bases. Germline V gives CDR1 MNHEY, CDR2 SMNVEV (reference sequence). The CDR3 loop spans 12 amino acids. The CDR3 region is CASWRGQETQYF. In DNA form, the CDR3 reads TGTGCCAGCTGGAGGGGCCAAGAGACCCAGTACTTC.

This clonotype was found a few times. The V and J genes are TRBV7-2 and TRBJ2-1, with D tentatively TRBD1 or TRBD2 (5 bases each). Trimming shortened V by 5 bases and J by 8 bases, and 16 bases separated the two germline ends. Germline V lookup: CDR1 SGHTA, CDR2 FQGNSA. The CDR3 is 14 amino acids. CDR3 DNA: TGTGCCAGCAGCGACCGATCGGGGCCGTATGAGCAGTTCTTC. The encoded protein is CASSDRSGPYEQFF.

The sample holds a few counts of this clonotype. This rearrangement joins TRBV27 to TRBJ2-1, with D maybe TRBD2 (5 bases). Per the germline V gene, CDR1 is MNHEY and CDR2 is SMNVEV (reference sequence). V lost 6 bases, J lost 8 bases, and 17 bases lay in between. CDR3 length: 14 residues. The chain's CDR3 is CASRQPGISDEQFF. As DNA, the CDR3 is TGTGCCAGCAGACAACCGGGGATAAGCGATGAGCAGTTCTTC.

In this sample, this clonotype turned up a few times. The chain employs TRBV5-1 and TRBJ2-6; D gene uncertain. The CDR3 has 17 residues. Deletions cut 0 bases from V and 0 bases from J, with 10 bases between. CDR1 is SGHRS and CDR2 is YFSETQ in the germline V gene. In nucleotides, the CDR3 is TGCGCCAGCAGCTTGGCCGAAGATTTCTCTGGGGCCAACGTCCTGACTTTC. Translation: CASSLAEDFSGANVLTF.